The 30 T cell receptor beta chains below come from one sample, sequenced in a study of CD4+ T cells in melanoma. Produced via immunoSEQ multiplex PCR; TCRdb's table is partial and in-frame only. In the table there are about 10,000 clones, around two thirds of which are singletons. Input material: cells from a culture (not recorded whether cultured in vitro). The source of these receptors is a human donor with melanoma.

This clone is medium-sized (0.01 to 0.1%) by share. This chain links TRBV5-1 with TRBJ1-1, with no clear D. Trimming took off 2 bases at V and 7 bases at J, with 15 bases between the two ends. This CDR3 contains 14 residues. Germline V gives CDR1 SGHRS, CDR2 YFSETQ. CDR3 region: CASSFGRLGGEAFF. The DNA of the CDR3 is TGCGCCAGCAGCTTCGGTCGTCTTGGAGGTGAAGCTTTCTTT.

The V gene is TRBV2, the J gene TRBJ1-6, with unresolved D. The germline gives CDR1 SNHLY, CDR2 FYNNEI. This CDR3 has 11 amino acids. The V end lost 6 bases, the J end lost 11 bases, and 8 bases lay between the germline ends. This chain's CDR3 is CASRDLTPLHF. The DNA of the CDR3 is TGTGCCAGCAGGGACCTTACACCCCTCCACTTT.

This chain connects TRBV6-6 to TRBJ1-2; 10 bases agree with TRBD1. Germline assignment: CDR1 MNHNY and CDR2 SVGAGI (reference sequence). The junction had 4 bases not matched to a gene; V was cut back by 4 bases and J by 2 bases. The length of the CDR3 is 15 residues. The CDR3 sequence is CASSLGQGQNYGYTF. The CDR3 nucleotides read TGTGCCAGCAGTTTGGGACAGGGGCAAAACTATGGCTACACCTTC.

This clone is deemed hyperexpanded. V gene TRBV4-2 combines with J gene TRBJ1-1, with D maybe TRBD1 (5 bases). This CDR3 spans 15 amino acids. Trimming took off 1 base at V and 1 base at J, with 10 bases between the two ends. Germline V gives CDR1 LGHNA, CDR2 YNFKEQ. The CDR3 protein is CASSQGGGWNTEAFF. The CDR3 DNA follows: TGTGCCAGCAGCCAAGGGGGGGGATGGAACACTGAAGCTTTCTTT.

V gene TRBV7-8 combines with J gene TRBJ1-2; D call uncertain. V lost 2 bases and J lost 0, with 4 bases in between. Germline CDR1 SGHVS, CDR2 FQNEAQ. The CDR3 spans 13 residues. The CDR3 is CASSLHANYGYTF. The CDR3 bases are TGTGCCAGCAGCTTACATGCTAACTATGGCTACACCTTC.

The chain uses TRBV2 and TRBJ2-5; 8 bases line up with TRBD2. With V trimmed by 2 bases and J by 4 bases, 6 bases remained unmatched. Germline CDR1 and CDR2: SNHLY and FYNNEI. The CDR3 sequence is 15 residues long. The CDR3 spells CASSETGLGPETQYF. The DNA of the CDR3 is TGTGCCAGCAGTGAAACGGGACTAGGTCCAGAGACCCAGTACTTC.

The J gene is TRBJ1-2, the V gene TRBV9, with 8 bases fitting TRBD1. Germline V lookup: CDR1 SGDLS, CDR2 YYNGEE. This CDR3 spans 16 amino acids. The J segment lost 7 bases and the V segment lost 3 bases, leaving 14 bases of the junction unmatched. The CDR3 reads CASSATPQGARRGYTF. CDR3 nucleotide sequence: TGTGCCAGCAGCGCCACTCCCCAGGGGGCGCGGCGTGGCTACACCTTC.

V gene TRBV6-1 combines with J gene TRBJ1-2; D gene unclear. Trimming took off 3 bases at V and 3 bases at J, with 8 bases between the two ends. This CDR3 spans 13 amino acids. Per the germline V gene, CDR1 is MNHNS and CDR2 is SASEGT. CDR3 loop: CASSDTGDYGYTF. CDR3 DNA: TGTGCCAGCAGTGATACGGGTGACTATGGCTACACCTTC.

The V and J genes are TRBV5-5 and TRBJ2-1; weak D call: TRBD2 (5 bases). The CDR3 contains 14 residues. Trimming removed 2 bases from V and 9 bases from J, with 15 bases in between. From germline, CDR1 is SGHKS and CDR2 YYEKEE (reference sequence). The CDR3 sequence is CASSFGYTGSEQFF. CDR3 DNA sequence: TGTGCCAGCAGCTTCGGTTATACGGGAAGTGAGCAGTTCTTC.

This clone was picked up one time. The chain has TRBV5-5 and TRBJ1-1; a possible D gene is TRBD1 (5 bases). The germline gives CDR1 SGHKS, CDR2 YYEKEE (reference sequence). The CDR3 runs 14 residues. Trimming took off 4 bases at V and 4 bases at J, with 14 bases between the two ends. The CDR3 protein is CASSPVGRVTEAFF. The CDR3 nucleotides are TGTGCCAGCAGCCCGGTGGGCAGGGTCACTGAAGCTTTCTTT.

V is TRBV5-5 and J is TRBJ2-7; D might be TRBD2 (6 bases). V was pared by 4 bases and J by 2 bases, with 13 bases between. The CDR3 length is 14 residues. CDR1 and CDR2 (germline): SGHKS, YYEKEE (reference sequence). The CDR3 is CASSGLGGAYEQYF. CDR3 DNA sequence: TGTGCCAGCAGCGGCCTGGGGGGAGCCTACGAGCAGTACTTC.

The J gene is TRBJ1-2, the V gene TRBV9; D is undetermined. Trimming pared 3 bases from V and 5 bases from J, leaving 8 bases between. Germline loops: CDR1 SGDLS, CDR2 YYNGEE. The CDR3 sequence is 12 residues long. This CDR3 is CASSEGLYGYTF. CDR3 DNA: TGTGCCAGCAGCGAGGGTCTGTATGGCTACACCTTC. Complete variable domain (other parts from reference TRBV9 and TRBJ1-2): DSGVTQTPKHLITATGQRVTLRCSPRSGDLSVYWYQQSLDQGLQFLIQYYNGEERAKGNILERFSAQQFPDLHSELNLSSLELGDSALYFCASSEGLYGYTFGSGTRLTVV.

This chain connects TRBV9 to TRBJ1-2, with D perhaps matching TRBD1 (6 bases). The germline V gene encodes CDR1 SGDLS and CDR2 YYNGEE. CDR3 length: 13 residues. V was clipped by 0 bases and J by 6 bases, with 9 bases between them. The CDR3 coding sequence is TGTGCCAGCAGCGTAGAGGGGGATCATGGCTACACCTTC. Amino acids: CASSVEGDHGYTF.

V gene TRBV18 combines with J gene TRBJ1-2, with TRBD1 identical over 9 bases. Trimming cost V 3 bases and J 3 bases; bases outside gene matches: 2. The CDR3 is made up of 14 amino acids. CDR1 is KGHSH, CDR2 LQKENI, per germline. As DNA, the CDR3 is TGTGCCAGCTCACCTGGGGACAGGGACTATGGCTACACCTTC. Translating it yields CASSPGDRDYGYTF.

The gene calls are TRBV11-2 and TRBJ2-1; TRBD2 agrees at 8 bases. CDR1 is SGHAT, CDR2 FQNNGV, per germline. CDR3 size: 16 residues. V lost 6 bases to trimming and J lost 0 bases; unmatched junction nucleotides: 7. DNA for the CDR3: TGTGCCAGCAGATACGGAGCGGGGGACTCCTACAATGAGCAGTTCTTC. It encodes CASRYGAGDSYNEQFF. Variable domain in full (rest from reference TRBV11-2 and TRBJ2-1): EAGVAQSPRYKIIEKRQSVAFWCNPISGHATLYWYQQILGQGPKLLIQFQNNGVVDDSQLPKDRFSAERLKGVDSTLKIQPAKLEDSAVYLCASRYGAGDSYNEQFFGPGTRLTVL.

This clone is categorized as medium-sized. The chain recombines TRBV5-4 with TRBJ1-1; D possibly corresponds to TRBD1 (6 bases). V was shortened by 4 bases and J by 1 base, with 14 bases between the two germline ends. Germline V gene lookup returns CDR1 SGHNT and CDR2 YYREEE (reference sequence). The CDR3 spans 15 residues. This CDR3 reads CASSQGGGWNTEAFF. CDR3 bases: TGTGCCAGCAGCCAAGGGGGGGGATGGAACACTGAAGCTTTCTTT.

V and J are TRBV5-8 and TRBJ1-1; D is ambiguous. The CDR3 runs 11 residues. The V gene's germline CDR1 is SGHTS and CDR2 YDEGEE. The ends were cut back, 6 bases at V and 5 bases at J, with 8 bases in the middle. Here the CDR3 DNA reads TGTGCCAGCAAAAGGAGGACTGAAGCTTTCTTT. This translates into CASKRRTEAFF.

The chain couples TRBV19 to TRBJ1-1; TRBD1 is a possible D gene (5 bases). The germline V and J ends were trimmed by 6 bases and 0 bases, with 14 bases remaining between them. The CDR3 runs 15 residues. CDR1 and CDR2 from the germline V gene are LNHDA and SQIVND (reference sequence). The CDR3 is CASSRDGSMNTEAFF. The DNA for the CDR3 is TGTGCCAGTAGCAGGGACGGCAGTATGAACACTGAAGCTTTCTTT.

The chain uses TRBV15 and TRBJ2-5; 7 bases map to TRBD2. V lost 2 bases and J lost 1; bases outside the gene matches: 10. This CDR3 region has 17 residues. From germline, CDR1 is LNHNV and CDR2 YYDKDF (reference sequence). The CDR3 loop is CATSRKWTGLTQETQYF. CDR3 DNA sequence: TGTGCCACCAGCAGAAAGTGGACGGGACTAACCCAAGAGACCCAGTACTTC.

The chain joins TRBV30 to TRBJ2-3; TRBD2 is a possible D gene (5 bases). The CDR3 is 13 amino acids. The V gene's germline CDR1 is GTSNPN and CDR2 SVGIG (reference sequence). V was shortened by 2 bases and J by 3 bases, with 9 bases between the two germline ends. The CDR3 nucleotides are TGTGCCTGGAGTCCCGGACTTACAGATACGCAGTATTTT. This translates into CAWSPGLTDTQYF. The full variable domain, its missing parts supplied by reference TRBV30 and TRBJ2-3, is SQTIHQWPATLVQPVGSPLSLECTVEGTSNPNLYWYRQAAGRGLQLLFYSVGIGQISSEVPQNLSASRPQDRQFILSSKKLLLSDSGFYLCAWSPGLTDTQYFGPGTRLTVL.

CDR3 amino acids: CASSLAGPGTGNTIYF. The CDR3 DNA follows: TGTGCCAGCAGCTTAGCGGGCCCGGGCACTGGAAACACCATATATTTT. The genes are TRBV7-8 and TRBJ1-3; D unclear. Germline values: CDR1 SGHVS, CDR2 FQNEAQ. This CDR3 is built from 16 residues. Trimming left V 0 bases short and J 2 bases short, with 11 bases between. Full variable domain (missing parts from reference TRBV7-8 and TRBJ1-3): GAGVSQSPRYKVAKRGQDVALRCDPISGHVSLFWYQQALGQGPEFLTYFQNEAQLDKSGLPSDRFFAERPEGSVSTLKIQRTQQEDSAVYLCASSLAGPGTGNTIYFGEGSWLTVV.

The chain links TRBV19 to TRBJ1-1; D not resolved. Looked up from germline, CDR1 is LNHDA and CDR2 is SQIVND (reference sequence). Deletions cut 7 bases from V and 8 bases from J, with 20 bases between. The CDR3 is 14 residues long. Here the CDR3 reads CASMESWVFREAFF. CDR3 DNA: TGTGCCAGTATGGAGTCCTGGGTGTTTCGGGAAGCTTTCTTT.

This clone was detected a few times. The V and J genes are TRBV27 and TRBJ1-4; a weak D match, TRBD1 (5 bases). This CDR3 is built from 13 residues. V lost 2 bases and J lost 12, with 13 bases in between. CDR1 and CDR2 from the germline V gene are MNHEY and SMNVEV (reference sequence). This CDR3 reads CASSLAIGEELFF. CDR3 coding DNA: TGTGCCAGCAGTTTAGCTATAGGGGAGGAACTGTTTTTT. Complete variable domain (other parts from reference TRBV27 and TRBJ1-4): EAQVTQNPRYLITVTGKKLTVTCSQNMNHEYMSWYRQDPGLGLRQIYYSMNVEVTDKGDVPEGYKVSRKEKRNFPLILESPSPNQTSLYFCASSLAIGEELFFGSGTQLSVL.

This chain links TRBV6-1 with TRBJ1-6, with D perhaps matching TRBD1 (5 bases). Trimming took off 11 bases at V and 7 bases at J, with 15 bases between the two ends. There are 13 residues in the CDR3. Germline V gene sequence: CDR1 MNHNS, CDR2 SASEGT. CDR3 bases: TGTGCCGCCCGGGGGTTCCCGAATTCACCCCTCCACTTT. It codes for CAARGFPNSPLHF.

The J gene is TRBJ2-7, the V gene TRBV28; perhaps TRBD2 as D (6 bases). CDR3 length equals 13 residues. Germline V gives CDR1 MDHEN, CDR2 SYDVKM. V lost 5 bases and J lost 3, with 11 bases in between. The CDR3 here is CASSPGLGYEQYF. DNA of the CDR3: TGTGCCAGCAGTCCGGGACTCGGCTACGAGCAGTACTTC.

This clone turned up a few times. The rearrangement joins TRBV18 to TRBJ1-1; D gene unclear. The CDR3 spans 14 residues. Per the germline V gene, CDR1 is KGHSH and CDR2 is LQKENI. V shed 2 bases and J shed 1 base, with 8 bases lying between them. The DNA of the CDR3 is TGTGCCAGCTCACCAAGGCAAGCGAACACTGAAGCTTTCTTT. Residues: CASSPRQANTEAFF.

This sequence joins TRBV29-1 and TRBJ2-7; unclear D gene. The CDR3 extends over 13 amino acids. The V gene lost 4 bases and the J gene lost 3 bases, with 13 bases spanning the gap. From germline, CDR1 is SQVTM and CDR2 ANQGSEA. CDR3 nucleotides: TGCAGCGTTGCCCAAGGATTCCGCTACGAGCAGTACTTC. Translating gives CSVAQGFRYEQYF.

The V call is TRBV5-6, the J call TRBJ1-2, with no clear D. CDR1 SGHDT and CDR2 YYEEEE come from the germline V gene. The CDR3 loop spans 14 amino acids. V dropped 1 base and J dropped 4 bases, with 11 bases sitting between them. In nucleotides, the CDR3 is TGTGCCAGCAGCTTGTTTGGAAAAATCTATGGCTACACCTTC. Translated, it gives CASSLFGKIYGYTF.

The chain combines TRBV7-9 with TRBJ1-1; D gene uncertain. This CDR3 is 15 amino acids long. The V gene's germline CDR1 is SEHNR and CDR2 FQNEAQ (reference sequence). Trimming took off 1 base at V and 1 base at J, with 10 bases between the two ends. CDR3 nucleotide sequence: TGTGCCAGCAGCTTAGTATCGGTGAAGAACACTGAAGCTTTCTTT. Translation gives CASSLVSVKNTEAFF. Filled out from reference TRBV7-9 and TRBJ1-1, the complete variable domain reads DTGVSQNPRHKITKRGQNVTFRCDPISEHNRLYWYRQTLGQGPEFLTYFQNEAQLEKSRLLSDRFSAERPKGSFSTLEIQRTEQGDSAMYLCASSLVSVKNTEAFFGQGTRLTVV.

The gene calls are TRBV7-9 and TRBJ2-7; the D is unclear. Germline CDR1 reads SEHNR; CDR2 reads FQNEAQ (reference sequence). CDR3 size: 18 residues. The germline V and J ends were trimmed by 5 bases and 5 bases, with 28 bases remaining between them. The DNA for the CDR3 is TGTGCCAGCAGCCCATCAAGTTTGGTCCGTCCTTTGGAAAACGAGCAGTACTTC. It codes for CASSPSSLVRPLENEQYF.